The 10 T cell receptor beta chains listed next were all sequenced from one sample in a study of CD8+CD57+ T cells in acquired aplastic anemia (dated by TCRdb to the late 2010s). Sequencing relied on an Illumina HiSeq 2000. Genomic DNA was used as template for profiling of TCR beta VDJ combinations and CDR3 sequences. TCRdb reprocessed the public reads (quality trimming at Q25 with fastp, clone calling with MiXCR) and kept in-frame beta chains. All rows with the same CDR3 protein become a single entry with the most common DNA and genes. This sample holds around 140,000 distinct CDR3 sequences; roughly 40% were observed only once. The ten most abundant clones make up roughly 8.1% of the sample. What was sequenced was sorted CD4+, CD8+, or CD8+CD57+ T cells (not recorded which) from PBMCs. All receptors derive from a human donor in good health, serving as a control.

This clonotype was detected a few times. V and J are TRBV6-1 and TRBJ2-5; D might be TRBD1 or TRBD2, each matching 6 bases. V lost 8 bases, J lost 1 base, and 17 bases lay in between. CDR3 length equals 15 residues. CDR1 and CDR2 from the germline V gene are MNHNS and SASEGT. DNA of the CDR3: TGTGCCAGCCGCTCCCGAGGGGGGCTCCAAGAGACCCAGTACTTC. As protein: CASRSRGGLQETQYF.

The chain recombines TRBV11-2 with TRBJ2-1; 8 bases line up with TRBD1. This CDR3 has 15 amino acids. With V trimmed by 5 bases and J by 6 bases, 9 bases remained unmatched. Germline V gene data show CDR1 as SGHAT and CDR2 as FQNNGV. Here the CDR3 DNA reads TGTGCCAGCAGCACTTCGCGGACAGGGCGCAATGAGCAGTTCTTC. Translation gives CASSTSRTGRNEQFF.

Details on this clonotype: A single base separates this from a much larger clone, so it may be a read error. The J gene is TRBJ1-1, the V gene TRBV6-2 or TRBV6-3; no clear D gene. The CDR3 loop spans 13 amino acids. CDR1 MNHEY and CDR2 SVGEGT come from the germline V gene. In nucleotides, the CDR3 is TGTGTCAGCAGTCGGTGGGAGAACACTGAAGCTTTCTTT. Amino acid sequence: CVSSRWENTEAFF.

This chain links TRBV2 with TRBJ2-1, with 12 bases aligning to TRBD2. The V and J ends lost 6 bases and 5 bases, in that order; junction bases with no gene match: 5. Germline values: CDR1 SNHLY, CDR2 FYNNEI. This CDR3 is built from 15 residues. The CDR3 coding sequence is TGTGCCAGCAGCCCCACTAGCGGGAGGCACAATGAGCAGTTCTTC. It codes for CASSPTSGRHNEQFF.

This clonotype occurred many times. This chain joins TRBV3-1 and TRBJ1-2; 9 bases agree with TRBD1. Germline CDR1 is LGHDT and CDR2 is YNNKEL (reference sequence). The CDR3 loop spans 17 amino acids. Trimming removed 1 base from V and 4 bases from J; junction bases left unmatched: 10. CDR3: CASSQGGTGRRAYGYTF. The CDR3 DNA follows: TGTGCCAGCAGCCAAGGGGGGACAGGGAGGAGGGCCTATGGCTACACCTTC.

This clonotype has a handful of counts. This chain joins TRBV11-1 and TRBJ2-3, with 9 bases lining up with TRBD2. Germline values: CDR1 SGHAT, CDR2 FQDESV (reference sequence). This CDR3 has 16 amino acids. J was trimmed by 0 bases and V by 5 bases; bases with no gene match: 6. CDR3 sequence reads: CASSLGTSLSTDTQYF. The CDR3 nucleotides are TGTGCCAGCAGCCTCGGGACTAGCTTGAGCACAGATACGCAGTATTTT.

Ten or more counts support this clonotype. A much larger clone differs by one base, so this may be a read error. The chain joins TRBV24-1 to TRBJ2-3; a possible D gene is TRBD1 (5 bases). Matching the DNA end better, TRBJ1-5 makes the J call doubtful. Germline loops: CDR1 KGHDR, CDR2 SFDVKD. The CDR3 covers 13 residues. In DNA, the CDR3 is TGTGCCACCGGATCTTGGGGGGAAGATACGCAGCATTTT. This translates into CATGSWGEDTQHF.

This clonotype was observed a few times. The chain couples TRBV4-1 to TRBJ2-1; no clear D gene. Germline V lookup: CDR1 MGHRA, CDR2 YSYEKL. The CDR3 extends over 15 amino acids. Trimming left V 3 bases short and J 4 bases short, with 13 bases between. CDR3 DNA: TGCGCCAGCAGCCACCCCGTGCGCTTATACAATGAGCAGTTCTTC. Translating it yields CASSHPVRLYNEQFF.

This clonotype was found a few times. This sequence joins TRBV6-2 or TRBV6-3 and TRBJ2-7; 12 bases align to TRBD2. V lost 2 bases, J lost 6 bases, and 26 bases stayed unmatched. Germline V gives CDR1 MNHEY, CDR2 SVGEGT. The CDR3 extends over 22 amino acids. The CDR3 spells CASSYPEGRIPSGGALPIEQYF. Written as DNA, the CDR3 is TGTGCCAGCAGTTACCCCGAGGGCAGAATTCCTAGCGGGGGGGCCCTCCCTATCGAGCAGTACTTC.

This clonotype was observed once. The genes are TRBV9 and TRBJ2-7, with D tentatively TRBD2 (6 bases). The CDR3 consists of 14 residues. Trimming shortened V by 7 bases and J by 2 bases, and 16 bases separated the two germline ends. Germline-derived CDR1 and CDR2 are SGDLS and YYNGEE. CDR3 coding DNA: TGTGCCAGCGCTCTGGGGGACTCAGCCTACGAGCAGTACTTC. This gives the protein CASALGDSAYEQYF. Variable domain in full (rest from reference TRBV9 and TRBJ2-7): DSGVTQTPKHLITATGQRVTLRCSPRSGDLSVYWYQQSLDQGLQFLIQYYNGEERAKGNILERFSAQQFPDLHSELNLSSLELGDSALYFCASALGDSAYEQYFGPGTRLTVT.